This T cell receptor (beta chain) was recovered during a study of Graves' ophthalmopathy and Graves' hyperthyroidism. Study at large: Researchers obtained peripheral blood at initial diagnosis, before any treatment had begun.

The CDR3 length is 13 residues. Germline-derived CDR1 and CDR2 are LGHNT and FRNRAP. The authors amplified TCR beta CDR3 regions, and they did so from RNA transcripts for repertoire sequencing. HTBI primers were used in a first-round RT-PCR, which preceded a second-round multiplex PCR. TCRdb itself ran the multiplex PCR reads through MiXCR, one entry per CDR3 protein. Of about 230,000 distinct CDR3 sequences in the sample, roughly 50% were seen once. Diagnosis used clinical symptoms, serum thyroxine, TRAb, thyroid ultrasound and orbital computed tomography. The study's findings and limits: Researchers report that a 13-signature model separated ophthalmopathy from stable hyperthyroidism, posting roughly 90% sensitivity and roughly 81% specificity.

About this clonotype itself: The antigen remains unidentified.

The clonotype originates from an adult man with Graves' ophthalmopathy. Material for sequencing was peripheral blood. This chain links TRBV12-5 with TRBJ1-5; no clear D gene. CDR3 protein: CASSLGKLQPQHF. CDR3 nucleotide sequence: TGTGCCAGCAGTTTGGGGAAACTTCAGCCCCAGCATTTT.